What follows are 30 T cell receptor beta chains derived from one specimen sequenced in a study of shared clonotypes between healthy human individuals. The method was immunoSEQ multiplex PCR; TCRdb's version includes in-frame clones alone and lacks a portion of them. The sample yields roughly 2.2 million clones, just over 90% seen once. The specimen sequenced was naive CD4+ T cells from PBMCs. Subset defined: CD45RA+ positively selected. The receptors derive from a man between 18 and 29 years old in good health. Some clones in this sample may be carry-over from other donors' samples.

This clone was observed once. J is TRBJ1-2 and V is TRBV12-5; unclear D gene. Germline lookup yields CDR1 LGHNT and CDR2 FRNRAP. V lost 7 bases, J lost 2 bases, and 11 bases lay in between. The CDR3 has 13 amino acids. For the CDR3, the DNA is TGTGCTAGTGCCAGCTCACCAAACTATGGCTACACCTTC. Its protein is CASASSPNYGYTF.

The V gene is TRBV2, the J gene TRBJ2-7, with 7 bases aligning to TRBD2. The CDR3 spans 13 residues. The V gene's germline CDR1 is SNHLY and CDR2 FYNNEI. The V and J ends lost 3 bases and 6 bases, in that order; junction bases with no gene match: 5. CDR3 DNA sequence: TGTGCCAGCAGTGACCGGGAGGCCACCGAGCAGTACTTC. Its translation: CASSDREATEQYF.

This sequence joins TRBV2 and TRBJ2-7; TRBD2 agrees at 7 bases. The CDR3 consists of 15 residues. Germline CDR1 is SNHLY and CDR2 is FYNNEI. The ends lost 8 bases at V and 0 bases at J; junction bases unmatched: 10. CDR3 loop: CASARLAVSSYEQYF. CDR3 nucleotides: TGTGCCAGCGCCCGGCTAGCGGTTTCCTCCTACGAGCAGTACTTC.

The chain couples TRBV7-2 to TRBJ2-7; D might be TRBD2 (6 bases). The V gene lost 4 bases and the J gene lost 7 bases, with 20 bases spanning the gap. CDR1 and CDR2 (germline): SGHTA, FQGNSA. This CDR3 comprises 15 residues. The CDR3 region has the DNA TGTGCCAGCAGCTCGACTGTCGGGAGCTGGGATGAGCAGTACTTC. Protein product: CASSSTVGSWDEQYF.

The chain couples TRBV5-6 to TRBJ1-1; D might be TRBD1 (5 bases). The length of the CDR3 is 13 residues. Deletions cut 1 base from V and 4 bases from J, with 8 bases between. CDR1 is SGHDT, CDR2 YYEEEE, per germline. CDR3 nucleotide sequence: TGTGCCAGCAGCTTGTTAGGGACCACTGAAGCTTTCTTT. This translates into CASSLLGTTEAFF.

The V gene is TRBV30, the J gene TRBJ2-2; D ambiguous. Deletions cut 1 base from V and 5 bases from J, with 14 bases between. The CDR3 has 15 amino acids. The germline V gene has CDR1 GTSNPN and CDR2 SVGIG (reference sequence). The CDR3 sequence: CAWSANMARTGELFF. CDR3 bases: TGTGCCTGGAGTGCAAACATGGCTAGAACCGGGGAGCTGTTTTTT.

V gene TRBV27 combines with J gene TRBJ2-2, with 7 bases aligning to TRBD2. The CDR3 consists of 14 residues. CDR1 is MNHEY, CDR2 SMNVEV, per germline (reference sequence). After removal of 10 bases from V and 5 bases from J, the junction contained 10 bases not matched to a gene. DNA for the CDR3: TGTGCCACCCAACGGACTAGATTTACCGGGGAGCTGTTTTTT. Residues: CATQRTRFTGELFF.

J is TRBJ1-1 and V is TRBV2; 8 bases are a match to TRBD1. Germline-derived CDR1 and CDR2 are SNHLY and FYNNEI. There are 16 residues in the CDR3. V shed 0 bases, J shed 5 bases, and the junction held 8 bases outside the gene matches. Here the CDR3 reads CASSEAGRGRGTEAFF. In DNA form, the CDR3 reads TGTGCCAGCAGTGAAGCGGGCAGGGGGCGCGGTACTGAAGCTTTCTTT.

This chain links TRBV2 with TRBJ1-5; D ambiguous. This CDR3 has 14 residues. V lost 6 bases, J lost 3 bases, and 12 bases lay in between. The germline gives CDR1 SNHLY, CDR2 FYNNEI. The CDR3 region is CASSEREPNQPQHF. The CDR3 DNA reads as TGTGCCAGCAGCGAAAGAGAGCCCAATCAGCCCCAGCATTTT.

V usage is TRBV28 and J usage is TRBJ2-7; D unclear. V lost 7 bases to trimming and J lost 0 bases, with 10 bases between them. This CDR3 has 13 residues. Germline V lookup: CDR1 MDHEN, CDR2 SYDVKM. CDR3 residues: CASNLMSSYEQYF. In nucleotides, the CDR3 is TGTGCCAGCAATCTCATGAGCTCCTACGAGCAGTACTTC.

This chain uses TRBV15 with TRBJ2-7; TRBD2 agrees at 10 bases. After removal of 0 bases from V and 4 bases from J, the junction contained 9 bases not matched to a gene. The CDR3 extends over 17 amino acids. CDR1 LNHNV and CDR2 YYDKDF come from the germline V gene (reference sequence). The CDR3 region has the DNA TGTGCCACCAGCAGAGATTCGGGCAGCGGGAGGGCGTACGAGCAGTACTTC. It yields the protein CATSRDSGSGRAYEQYF.

The chain carries TRBV5-6 and TRBJ2-5; 8 nucleotides align to TRBD2. J gave up 4 bases and V 3 bases, and 2 bases lay outside the gene matches. The CDR3 length is 13 residues. Germline V lookup: CDR1 SGHDT, CDR2 YYEEEE. The CDR3 DNA reads TGTGCCAGCAGCTGGACTAGCAGAGAGACCCAGTACTTC. Encoded protein: CASSWTSRETQYF.

The V and J genes are TRBV6-1 and TRBJ2-3, with D perhaps matching TRBD1 (5 bases). V lost 0 bases and J lost 2, with 15 bases in between. The germline V gene has CDR1 MNHNS and CDR2 SASEGT. The CDR3 extends over 17 amino acids. CDR3 in amino acids: CASSEAPWQGVTDTQYF. The CDR3 DNA reads TGTGCCAGCAGTGAAGCGCCTTGGCAAGGGGTCACAGATACGCAGTATTTT.

The chain employs TRBV7-3 and TRBJ2-2; 10 bases match TRBD2. CDR1 and CDR2 (germline): SGHTA, FQGTGA. The trim removed 2 bases at V and 5 bases at J, leaving 8 bases unmatched. CDR3 length: 17 amino acids. CDR3 region: CASSLPWLAGGTGELFF. CDR3 bases: TGTGCCAGCAGCTTACCCTGGTTAGCGGGAGGAACCGGGGAGCTGTTTTTT.

This chain links TRBV18 with TRBJ1-2; D gene unclear. In germline, CDR1 is KGHSH, CDR2 LQKENI. The length of the CDR3 is 14 residues. The ends were cut back, 4 bases at V and 1 base at J, with 10 bases in the middle. CDR3 in DNA: TGTGCCAGCTCACTGGGTAGAGATAACTATGGCTACACCTTC. Encoded protein: CASSLGRDNYGYTF.

V gene TRBV10-2 combines with J gene TRBJ2-1, with 7 bases that match TRBD1. CDR3 length: 13 amino acids. V trimming: 5 bases; J trimming: 6 bases; junction bases outside the gene matches: 4. Germline-derived CDR1 and CDR2 are WSHSY and SAAADI. The CDR3 loop reads CASSTGTVNEQFF. CDR3 bases: TGCGCCAGCAGTACCGGGACAGTCAATGAGCAGTTCTTC.

The gene calls are TRBV6-6 and TRBJ2-7, with 7 bases fitting TRBD2. Unmatched junction bases numbered 15, after V lost 7 bases and J lost 6 bases. CDR3 length: 15 amino acids. Germline V CDR1 and CDR2: MNHNY, SVGAGI (reference sequence). The CDR3 DNA reads TGTGCCAGCAACATACAAGCGGGGCTGGACTCCGAGCAGTACTTC. Protein product: CASNIQAGLDSEQYF.

CDR3 amino acids: CASSPIGAANYGYTF. As DNA, the CDR3 is TGTGCCAGCTCACCAATTGGGGCCGCTAACTATGGCTACACCTTC. The gene calls are TRBV18 and TRBJ1-2, with a weak D call TRBD1 (5 bases). The CDR3 has 15 residues. Trimming took 2 bases from V and 0 from J, leaving 10 bases between them. The V gene's germline CDR1 is KGHSH and CDR2 LQKENI.

This rearrangement joins TRBV2 to TRBJ2-1; D ambiguous. The CDR3 runs to 13 residues. V lost 3 bases and J 3 bases, leaving 6 bases between the germline ends. In germline, CDR1 is SNHLY, CDR2 FYNNEI. The CDR3 nucleotides read TGTGCCAGCAGTGACCAGCTCTACAATGAGCAGTTCTTC. Translating gives CASSDQLYNEQFF.

V and J are TRBV19 and TRBJ1-4, with TRBD1 identical over 9 bases. The CDR3 is 15 residues long. V lost 8 bases to trimming and J lost 0 bases; unmatched junction nucleotides: 4. CDR1 is LNHDA, CDR2 SQIVND, per germline (reference sequence). The CDR3 bases are TGTGCCAGTTCGAGACAGGGGGCAACTAATGAAAAACTGTTTTTT. Amino acids: CASSRQGATNEKLFF.

Concerning this clone: Distinct nucleotide sequences in the sample also encode this CDR3. This chain uses TRBV5-1 with TRBJ2-3, with D perhaps TRBD1 (6 bases). CDR3 size: 15 residues. In germline, CDR1 is SGHRS, CDR2 YFSETQ. V lost 1 base and J 0 bases, leaving 9 bases between the germline ends. The CDR3 DNA reads TGCGCCAGCAGCTTGCCGGGACAAAGCACAGATACGCAGTATTTT. Protein: CASSLPGQSTDTQYF.

The rearrangement links TRBV11-1 to TRBJ1-1; TRBD1 aligns across 7 bases. The trim removed 2 bases at V and 8 bases at J, leaving 11 bases unmatched. The CDR3 contains 15 residues. Per the germline V gene, CDR1 is SGHAT and CDR2 is FQDESV (reference sequence). The CDR3 reads CASSLLRQGLGEAFF. The CDR3 DNA is TGTGCCAGCAGCTTATTAAGACAGGGACTGGGAGAAGCTTTCTTT.

The rearrangement uses TRBV29-1 and TRBJ1-4; D ambiguous. CDR3 length: 12 residues. Germline V CDR1 and CDR2: SQVTM, ANQGSEA. Trimming took off 6 bases at V and 8 bases at J, with 13 bases between the two ends. CDR3 DNA sequence: TGCAGCGTCCTGGCCGGAAGCGAAAAACTGTTTTTT. This gives the protein CSVLAGSEKLFF.

The DNA for the CDR3 is TGTGCCAGCAGTTTAGGAGGGGCTACCTCTGGAAACACCATATATTTT. It specifies CASSLGGATSGNTIYF. This chain links TRBV28 with TRBJ1-3, with D possibly being TRBD1 (5 bases). The V and J ends lost 2 bases and 0 bases respectively, with 11 bases between them. The CDR3 spans 16 residues. The germline gives CDR1 MDHEN, CDR2 SYDVKM.

The chain is built from TRBV4-1 and TRBJ2-5, with D unclear. The germline gives CDR1 MGHRA, CDR2 YSYEKL. This CDR3 comprises 13 residues. V lost 6 bases, J lost 2 bases, and 10 bases lay in between. The CDR3 loop reads CASSFTEQETQYF. In DNA, the CDR3 is TGCGCCAGCAGTTTCACTGAACAAGAGACCCAGTACTTC.

V usage is TRBV15 and J usage is TRBJ2-7; possible D gene TRBD2, 6 bases. Germline V gene lookup returns CDR1 LNHNV and CDR2 YYDKDF (reference sequence). This CDR3 has 12 amino acids. Deletions cut 5 bases from V and 5 bases from J, with 10 bases between. The CDR3 spells CATSGPGDEQYF. The CDR3 DNA follows: TGTGCCACCAGCGGCCCGGGAGACGAGCAGTACTTC. Full variable domain (missing parts from reference TRBV15 and TRBJ2-7): DAMVIQNPRYQVTQFGKPVTLSCSQTLNHNVMYWYQQKSSQAPKLLFHYYDKDFNNEADTPDNFQSRRPNTSFCFLDIRSPGLGDTAMYLCATSGPGDEQYFGPGTRLTVT.

This rearrangement joins TRBV2 to TRBJ2-6, with 7 bases identical to TRBD1. The CDR3 has 17 residues. V gave up 3 bases and J gave up 0 bases; unmatched junction bases: 5. Germline V gene sequence: CDR1 SNHLY, CDR2 FYNNEI. The CDR3 loop reads CASSDRDRDSGANVLTF. In DNA form, the CDR3 reads TGTGCCAGCAGTGACCGGGACAGAGACTCTGGGGCCAACGTCCTGACTTTC.

V and J are TRBV6-4 and TRBJ1-2; 7 positions match TRBD1. The germline V gene has CDR1 MRHNA and CDR2 SNTAGT. The V and J ends lost 8 bases and 6 bases, in that order; junction bases with no gene match: 12. CDR3 length equals 14 residues. The CDR3 loop is CASSHLTGEDGYTF. For the CDR3, the DNA is TGTGCCAGCTCCCACCTTACAGGGGAGGATGGCTACACCTTC.

The chain carries TRBV5-4 and TRBJ2-7; a possible D gene is TRBD1 (6 bases). The CDR3 is made up of 15 amino acids. The V and J ends lost 1 base and 6 bases respectively, with 17 bases between them. Germline V gene lookup returns CDR1 SGHNT and CDR2 YYREEE (reference sequence). Written as DNA, the CDR3 is TGTGCCAGCAGCTTGCGACAGGCGTCTTTAGGCGAGCAGTACTTC. Translation: CASSLRQASLGEQYF.

CDR3 bases: TGTGCCAGCAGAATTACTGCGTACGAGCCCCAGCATTTT. It encodes CASRITAYEPQHF. V is TRBV2 and J is TRBJ1-5; D unclear. The CDR3 is 13 amino acids. Germline V gene data show CDR1 as SNHLY and CDR2 as FYNNEI. V was trimmed by 6 bases and J by 8 bases, leaving 14 bases between them.